The present T cell receptor beta chain was sequenced within a study of blood T cell repertoires in COVID-19. As processed by the authors: Reference gene primer amplification in the assay estimated nucleated cell counts. The repertoire was sequenced with immunoSEQ multiplex PCR; TCRdb's copy has only in-frame clones and lacks some. V and J calls and clone size are as listed in that table; D and trimming were resolved from the DNA. Among more than 350,000 clones listed, approximately 89% were seen once. Patients of the Seattle cohort, enrolled during active infection, were followed longitudinally. This TCR derives from a woman in her 30s with COVID-19, enrolled during active disease. What was sequenced was peripheral blood.

CDR3: CSVLPTGRNEKLFF. In DNA form, the CDR3 reads TGCAGCGTCTTACCCACAGGAAGGAATGAAAAACTGTTTTTT. The chain uses TRBV29-1 and TRBJ1-4; the D gene is possibly TRBD1 (5 bases). Germline assignment: CDR1 SQVTM and CDR2 ANQGSEA. V shed 6 bases and J shed 5 bases, with 16 bases lying between them. This CDR3 has 14 residues. The variable domain in full, with the rest retrieved from reference TRBV29-1 and TRBJ1-4, is SAVISQKPSRDICQRGTSLTIQCQVDSQVTMMFWYRQQPGQSLTLIATANQGSEATYESGFVIDKFPISRPNLTFSTLTVSNMSPEDSSIYLCSVLPTGRNEKLFFGSGTQLSVL.